The source of this TCR beta chain is a study of neurological immune-mediated disorders. Time point indicated: longitudinal time-point 3. This clonotype showed up many times. 5'RACE generated cDNA with 10-nucleotide random UMIs. TCRdb re-called the 5' RACE reads through MiXCR, storing one row per CDR3 protein. The repertoire holds approximately 80,000 distinct CDR3 sequences, roughly 4.3% seen once, with about 5.7% in the top ten. The V end was cut by 6 bases, the J end by 4 bases, with 14 bases between. From germline, CDR1 is DFQATT and CDR2 SNEGSKA (reference sequence). CDR3 length equals 13 residues.

The rearrangement uses TRBV20-1 and TRBJ2-3; D tentatively reads TRBD1 or TRBD2 (5 bases each). This clonotype originated in a woman between 55 and 75 years old with multiple sclerosis. Sequencing was done on a sample of PBMCs. The CDR3 coding sequence is TGCAGTGCCGCACTCCAGGGACCAGATACGCAGTATTTT. As protein: CSAALQGPDTQYF.